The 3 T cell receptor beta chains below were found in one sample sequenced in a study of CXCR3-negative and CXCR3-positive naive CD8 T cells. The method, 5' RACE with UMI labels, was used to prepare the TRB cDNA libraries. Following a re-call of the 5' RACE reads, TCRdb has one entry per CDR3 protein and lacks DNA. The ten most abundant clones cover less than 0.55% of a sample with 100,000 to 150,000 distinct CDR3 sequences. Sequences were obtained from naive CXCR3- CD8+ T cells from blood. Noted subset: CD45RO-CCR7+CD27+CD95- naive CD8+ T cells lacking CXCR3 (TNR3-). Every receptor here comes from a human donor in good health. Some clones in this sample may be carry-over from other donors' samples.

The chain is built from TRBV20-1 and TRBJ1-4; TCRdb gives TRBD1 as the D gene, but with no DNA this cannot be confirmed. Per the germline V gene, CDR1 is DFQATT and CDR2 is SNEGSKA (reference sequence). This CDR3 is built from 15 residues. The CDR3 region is CSARDILQGVEKLFF.

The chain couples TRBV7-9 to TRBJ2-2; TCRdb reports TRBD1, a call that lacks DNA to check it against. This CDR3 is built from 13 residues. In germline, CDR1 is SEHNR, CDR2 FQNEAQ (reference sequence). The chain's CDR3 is CASSLVGTAELFF.

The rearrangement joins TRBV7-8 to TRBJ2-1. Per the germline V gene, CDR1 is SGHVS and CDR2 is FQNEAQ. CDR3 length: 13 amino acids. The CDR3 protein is CASSYDAYNEQFF.